The 16 T cell receptor beta chains listed next were all sequenced from one sample in a study of human T cells and chemical hapten exposure. As to time point: patch test 3, about 24 weeks after DPC sensitization. Treatment here: therapeutic diphenylcyclopropenone sensitization with weekly scalp DPC. A single record per CDR3 protein comes from TCRdb applying MiXCR to the RACE reads. The sample has roughly 90,000 distinct CDR3 sequences, approximately 11% seen once; the top ten hold 1% to 1.2%. The sequenced sample was whole blood, obtained in connection with sensitization to the hapten diphenylcyclopropenone (DPC). The receptors here all came from a young woman with alopecia areata. Some clones in this sample may be carry-over from other donors' samples.

This clonotype has ten or more counts. The gene calls are TRBV7-7 and TRBJ1-1; D call uncertain. The length of the CDR3 is 13 residues. V lost 3 bases and J 1 base, leaving 6 bases between the germline ends. Germline CDR1 reads SSHAT; CDR2 reads FNYEAQ (reference sequence). CDR3 nucleotides: TGTGCCAGCAGCTTGAGCTCGAACACTGAAGCTTTCTTT. Translation gives CASSLSSNTEAFF.

This clonotype was seen ten or more times. This sequence joins TRBV11-2 and TRBJ2-2; no clear D gene. V was cut by 0 bases and J by 1 base, with 3 bases left in between. Germline CDR1 is SGHAT and CDR2 is FQNNGV. The CDR3 loop spans 14 amino acids. The CDR3 DNA reads as TGTGCCAGCAGCTTAGAATGGAACACCGGGGAGCTGTTTTTT. Protein: CASSLEWNTGELFF. Full variable domain (outside the CDR3, taken from reference TRBV11-2 and TRBJ2-2): EAGVAQSPRYKIIEKRQSVAFWCNPISGHATLYWYQQILGQGPKLLIQFQNNGVVDDSQLPKDRFSAERLKGVDSTLKIQPAKLEDSAVYLCASSLEWNTGELFFGEGSRLTVL.

The gene calls are TRBV11-2 and TRBJ2-4; D remains ambiguous. CDR1 is SGHAT, CDR2 FQNNGV, per germline. This CDR3 contains 14 residues. Trimming removed 4 bases from V and 0 bases from J, with 7 bases in between. The CDR3: CASSSRLAKNIQYF. The CDR3 nucleotides are TGTGCCAGCAGCTCACGGCTAGCCAAAAACATTCAGTACTTC.

This clonotype was seen at least ten times. The chain recombines TRBV29-1 with TRBJ2-5; perhaps TRBD1 as D (5 bases). In germline, CDR1 is SQVTM, CDR2 ANQGSEA. CDR3 size: 14 residues. Between the trimmed V and J ends, which lost 1 base and 4 bases, there was a span of 13 bases. CDR3 residues: CSVEGPRRGETQYF. DNA for the CDR3: TGCAGCGTTGAAGGCCCCCGAAGGGGAGAGACCCAGTACTTC.

This rearrangement joins TRBV28 to TRBJ1-5; 7 bases match TRBD1. CDR3 size: 15 residues. The germline gives CDR1 MDHEN, CDR2 SYDVKM. Trimming at V came to 4 bases and at J to 7 bases, leaving 10 bases not matched to a gene. The CDR3 DNA sequence: TGTGCCAGCAGTTGGGGTACAGGGGTCAGGCAGCCCCAGCATTTT. Translation gives CASSWGTGVRQPQHF.

This clonotype was seen only once. The rearrangement uses TRBV9 and TRBJ2-1; possibly TRBD1 for D (5 bases). Trimming cost V 0 bases and J 3 bases, with 10 bases left between them. This CDR3 comprises 15 residues. Germline V gene data show CDR1 as SGDLS and CDR2 as YYNGEE. The CDR3 coding sequence is TGTGCCAGCAGCGTAGGTCAGGGAATCTACAATGAGCAGTTCTTC. Amino acid sequence: CASSVGQGIYNEQFF.

The table lists this clonotype with many counts. The chain is built from TRBV28 and TRBJ2-4; the D gene could be TRBD1 or TRBD2 (5 bases each). Trimming removed 6 bases at V and 10 bases at J, with 13 bases between. The length of the CDR3 is 12 residues. The germline V gene encodes CDR1 MDHEN and CDR2 SYDVKM. Here the CDR3 reads CASRSGSLIQYF. The DNA for the CDR3 is TGTGCCAGCAGATCAGGGAGTCTGATTCAGTACTTC.

This clonotype was seen ten or more times. J is TRBJ2-7 and V is TRBV12-3 or TRBV12-4, with D maybe TRBD2 (6 bases). This CDR3 has 12 amino acids. Trimming removed 6 bases from V and 6 bases from J, with 12 bases in between. In nucleotides, the CDR3 is TGTGCCAGCAGCCGCGGGAATGGCGAGCAGTACTTC. The encoded protein is CASSRGNGEQYF.

V and J are TRBV20-1 and TRBJ2-7, with unresolved D. The CDR3 extends over 11 amino acids. CDR1 DFQATT and CDR2 SNEGSKA come from the germline V gene (reference sequence). The DNA for the CDR3 is TGCAGCGCGCAGACGGCCTACGAGCAGTACGTC. Its protein product is CSAQTAYEQYV.

This clonotype was observed at least ten times. The V gene is TRBV27, the J gene TRBJ1-2; D may be TRBD1 (6 bases). V was shortened by 6 bases and J by 2 bases, with 10 bases between the two germline ends. Germline-derived CDR1 and CDR2 are MNHEY and SMNVEV (reference sequence). The CDR3 covers 13 residues. The CDR3 region has the DNA TGTGCCAGCAGGGGGCAGGGGAACTATGGCTACACCTTC. Translated: CASRGQGNYGYTF.

This clonotype has a handful of counts. This sequence joins TRBV2 and TRBJ1-4; D is unresolved. CDR1 and CDR2 from the germline V gene are SNHLY and FYNNEI. The CDR3 length is 14 residues. V lost 7 bases and J 5 bases, leaving 14 bases between the germline ends. CDR3 DNA sequence: TGTGCCAGCACCCGCGGAGGGTTAAATGAAAAACTGTTTTTT. Protein product: CASTRGGLNEKLFF.

This clonotype was observed many times. V is TRBV20-1 and J is TRBJ2-7, with 9 bases matching TRBD1. V trimming: 6 bases; J trimming: 9 bases; junction bases outside the gene matches: 6. The CDR3 is 11 amino acids. Germline V gene sequence: CDR1 DFQATT, CDR2 SNEGSKA (reference sequence). The CDR3 DNA sequence: TGCAGTGCCCGGGACAGGGCGGGGCAGTACTTC. Its protein product is CSARDRAGQYF.

This clonotype was found a few times. The chain links TRBV2 to TRBJ2-6; D is unclear. V lost 2 bases and J 8 bases, leaving 7 bases between the germline ends. The CDR3 runs to 13 residues. Germline CDR1 reads SNHLY; CDR2 reads FYNNEI. CDR3 nucleotide sequence: TGTGCCAGCAGTGAATTTACCACCAACGTCCTGACTTTC. It codes for CASSEFTTNVLTF.

The table lists this clonotype with many counts. This chain uses TRBV6-6 with TRBJ1-6; tentative D call: TRBD1 (6 bases). V lost 4 bases to trimming and J lost 8 bases, with 9 bases between them. In germline, CDR1 is MNHNY, CDR2 SVGAGI (reference sequence). The CDR3 sequence is 13 residues long. Here the CDR3 DNA reads TGTGCCAGCAGTTTGAGGGGGGATTCACCCCTCCACTTT. Translated: CASSLRGDSPLHF.

This clonotype was seen repeatedly, ten times or more. The V call is TRBV18, the J call TRBJ2-1, with 12 bases that match TRBD2. The V gene end was trimmed by 0 bases and the J gene end by 4 bases; junction bases not matched to a gene: 1. Germline CDR1 KGHSH, CDR2 LQKENI. This CDR3 has 16 amino acids. The CDR3 DNA reads TGTGCCAGCTCACCACCGGGGACTAGCGGGTACAATGAGCAGTTCTTC. It specifies CASSPPGTSGYNEQFF.

This clonotype was seen many times. The chain links TRBV29-1 to TRBJ2-1; 7 bases align to TRBD2. This CDR3 is 15 amino acids long. With 3 bases clipped from V and 7 bases from J, the junction kept 12 bases outside the gene matches. CDR1 SQVTM and CDR2 ANQGSEA come from the germline V gene. The CDR3 coding sequence is TGCAGCGTTGATGGACTAGAGGCCGCCGATAATGAGCAGTTCTTC. Residues: CSVDGLEAADNEQFF.